Only one count was recorded for the clone carrying this T cell receptor (beta chain). The data were produced by immunoSEQ multiplex PCR, yet TCRdb's version contains in-frame clones alone and is incomplete. The data contain 35,000 to 50,000 clones, 88% of them singletons. Per germline, CDR1 LGHNA and CDR2 YNFKEQ. The CDR3 contains 16 residues. V was clipped by 0 bases and J by 4 bases; unmatched bases: 7. This sample was taken from a study of T cell changes during pregnancy in multiple sclerosis. The rearrangement uses TRBV4-2 and TRBJ1-1; 8 bases are shared with TRBD1. The source material was CD4+ T cells from peripheral blood mononuclear cells, sampled in the second trimester of pregnancy. The origin of this receptor is a female donor with multiple sclerosis, enrolled in a pregnancy study. The CDR3 here is CASSQDLGQGGTEAFF. The CDR3 nucleotides are TGTGCCAGCAGCCAAGATCTCGGACAGGGAGGCACTGAAGCTTTCTTT.